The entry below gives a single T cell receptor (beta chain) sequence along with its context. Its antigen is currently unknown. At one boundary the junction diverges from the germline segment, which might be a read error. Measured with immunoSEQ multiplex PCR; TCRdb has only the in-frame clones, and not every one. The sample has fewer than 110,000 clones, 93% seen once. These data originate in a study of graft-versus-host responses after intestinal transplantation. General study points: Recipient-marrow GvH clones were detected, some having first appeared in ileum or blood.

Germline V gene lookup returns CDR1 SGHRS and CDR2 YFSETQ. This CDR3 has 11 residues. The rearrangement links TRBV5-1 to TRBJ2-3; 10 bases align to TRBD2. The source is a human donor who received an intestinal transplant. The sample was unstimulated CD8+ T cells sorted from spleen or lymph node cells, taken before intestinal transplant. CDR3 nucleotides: TGCGCCAGCAGCTTCGGGACTAGCGTCGATTTT. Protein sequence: CASSFGTSVDF.